This TCR beta chain was sequenced in a study of T-cell reconstitution after alpha-beta-depleted transplantation in children. This clonotype was seen ten or more times. The V and J ends lost 4 bases and 7 bases respectively, with 8 bases between them. This CDR3 spans 13 amino acids. Germline V lookup: CDR1 SGHDN, CDR2 FVKESK. TCRbeta library preparation incorporated unique molecular identifiers. Using its own MiXCR run on the PCR reads, TCRdb lists one record per CDR3 protein. This table has hundreds of thousands of distinct CDR3 sequences, around 7.5% appearing once. This rearrangement joins TRBV14 to TRBJ1-6; possible D gene TRBD1, 5 bases. The source is a male patient younger than 18 who had a stem cell transplant for acute lymphoblastic leukemia, so the T cells may come from the graft donor. The source was PBMCs, mostly from graft donor cells, collected 180 days after TCRalphabeta/CD19-depleted stem cell transplant. This CDR3 reads CASSPRDNSPLHF. As DNA, the CDR3 is TGTGCCAGCAGCCCGAGGGACAATTCACCCCTCCACTTT.